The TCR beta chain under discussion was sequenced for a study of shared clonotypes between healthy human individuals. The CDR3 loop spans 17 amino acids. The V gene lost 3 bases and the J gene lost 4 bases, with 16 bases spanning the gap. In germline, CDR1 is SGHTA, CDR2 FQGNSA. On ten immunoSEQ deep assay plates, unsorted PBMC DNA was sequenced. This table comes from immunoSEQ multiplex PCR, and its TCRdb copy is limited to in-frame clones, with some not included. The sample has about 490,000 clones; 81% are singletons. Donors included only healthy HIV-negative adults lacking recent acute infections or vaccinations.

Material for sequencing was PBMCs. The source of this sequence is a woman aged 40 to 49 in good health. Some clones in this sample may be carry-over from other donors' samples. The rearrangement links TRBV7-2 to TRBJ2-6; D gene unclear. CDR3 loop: CASSLPRRARGANVLTF. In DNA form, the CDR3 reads TGTGCCAGCAGCTTGCCACGACGGGCTCGCGGGGCCAACGTCCTGACTTTC.